These 17 T cell receptor beta chains came from one sample sequenced in a study of blood T cell repertoires in COVID-19. TCRdb keeps only in-frame clones here, not all; method: immunoSEQ multiplex PCR. The data contain about 220,000 clones, roughly 84% of them singletons. The sequenced material came from PBMCs or T cells enriched from blood (not recorded which). The source of these receptors is a middle-aged woman who had recovered from COVID-19.

The chain is built from TRBV24-1 and TRBJ1-2; 11 nucleotides match TRBD1. The CDR3 length is 14 residues. In germline, CDR1 is KGHDR, CDR2 SFDVKD. J was trimmed by 8 bases and V by 7 bases; bases with no gene match: 8. The CDR3 here is CATRGSGQGGGYTF. As DNA, the CDR3 is TGTGCCACCAGAGGATCGGGACAGGGGGGCGGCTACACCTTC.

The chain is built from TRBV19 and TRBJ2-1; 9 nucleotides match TRBD1. V shed 5 bases, J shed 10 bases, and the junction held 12 bases outside the gene matches. The CDR3 length is 15 residues. Germline assignment: CDR1 LNHDA and CDR2 SQIVND (reference sequence). The CDR3 DNA reads as TGTGCCAGTAGTCCTGTCCGGGACAGGGTACGGGAGCAGTTCTTC. It encodes CASSPVRDRVREQFF. Complete variable domain (other parts from reference TRBV19 and TRBJ2-1): DGGITQSPKYLFRKEGQNVTLSCEQNLNHDAMYWYRQDPGQGLRLIYYSQIVNDFQKGDIAEGYSVSREKKESFPLTVTSAQKNPTAFYLCASSPVRDRVREQFFGPGTRLTVL.

The V call is TRBV5-1, the J call TRBJ2-5, with TRBD1 identical over 9 bases. The V segment lost 4 bases and the J segment 3 bases; nucleotides outside the gene matches: 1. This CDR3 is built from 13 residues. The germline V gene has CDR1 SGHRS and CDR2 YFSETQ. The DNA for the CDR3 is TGCGCCAGCAGCAGGACAGGGGAAGAGACCCAGTACTTC. Translated, it gives CASSRTGEETQYF.

This sequence joins TRBV5-4 and TRBJ2-4; 8 bases are shared with TRBD2. CDR1 SGHNT and CDR2 YYREEE come from the germline V gene (reference sequence). The CDR3 has 16 amino acids. The V and J ends lost 3 bases and 1 base, in that order; junction bases with no gene match: 6. The CDR3 sequence: CASSSGTGGAKNIQYF. CDR3 sequence (DNA): TGTGCCAGCAGCTCCGGGACGGGGGGGGCCAAAAACATTCAGTACTTC. Drawing the rest from reference TRBV5-4 and TRBJ2-4, the complete variable domain is ETGVTQSPTHLIKTRGQQVTLRCSSQSGHNTVSWYQQALGQGPQFIFQYYREEENGRGNFPPRFSGLQFPNYSSELNVNALELDDSALYLCASSSGTGGAKNIQYFGAGTRLSVL.

This sequence joins TRBV6-5 and TRBJ1-2; 8 nucleotides line up with TRBD1. CDR3 length: 12 residues. V shed 5 bases and J 5 bases; nucleotides not matched to a gene: 1. Looked up from germline, CDR1 is MNHEY and CDR2 is SVGAGI. CDR3 bases: TGTGCCAGCAGTCGACAGGGGTATGGCTACACCTTC. This encodes CASSRQGYGYTF.

The chain has TRBV27 and TRBJ2-7; TRBD2 aligns across 11 bases. The CDR3 contains 16 residues. V shed 5 bases, J shed 0 bases, and the junction held 6 bases outside the gene matches. Germline loops: CDR1 MNHEY, CDR2 SMNVEV (reference sequence). CDR3 protein: CASSGRGLADSYEQYF. In DNA, the CDR3 is TGTGCCAGCAGTGGGAGGGGACTAGCGGACTCCTACGAGCAGTACTTC.

V is TRBV6-5 and J is TRBJ2-3; D unresolved. This CDR3 is 16 amino acids long. V lost 2 bases, J lost 2 bases, and 14 bases lay in between. Germline V CDR1 and CDR2: MNHEY, SVGAGI. CDR3 protein: CASSYASGFSTDTQYF. The DNA of the CDR3 is TGTGCCAGCAGTTACGCGTCAGGATTTTCCACAGATACGCAGTATTTT.

V gene TRBV19 combines with J gene TRBJ2-7, with TRBD1 matching 7 bases. Germline-derived CDR1 and CDR2 are LNHDA and SQIVND (reference sequence). There are 14 residues in the CDR3. V lost 4 bases, J lost 1 base, and 4 bases stayed unmatched. The CDR3, as DNA: TGTGCCAGTAGTACTGAGACAGGGTCCTACGAGCAGTACTTC. It specifies CASSTETGSYEQYF. Full variable domain (outside the CDR3, taken from reference TRBV19 and TRBJ2-7): DGGITQSPKYLFRKEGQNVTLSCEQNLNHDAMYWYRQDPGQGLRLIYYSQIVNDFQKGDIAEGYSVSREKKESFPLTVTSAQKNPTAFYLCASSTETGSYEQYFGPGTRLTVT.

CDR3 region: CASSLDRVPYNEQFF. The CDR3 DNA is TGTGCCAGCAGCTTGGACAGGGTTCCCTACAATGAGCAGTTCTTC. The rearrangement uses TRBV7-2 and TRBJ2-1; 8 bases map to TRBD1. This CDR3 spans 15 amino acids. Losses at the gene ends were 3 bases for V and 2 bases for J; bases not matched to a gene: 3. The germline gives CDR1 SGHTA, CDR2 FQGNSA.

This rearrangement joins TRBV7-2 to TRBJ2-3; D not certain. This CDR3 contains 12 residues. Per the germline V gene, CDR1 is SGHTA and CDR2 is FQGNSA. V lost 4 bases and J lost 2, with 4 bases in between. The CDR3 coding sequence is TGTGCCAGCAGCTCAATCACAGATACGCAGTATTTT. Amino acid sequence: CASSSITDTQYF.

The rearrangement joins TRBV6-4 to TRBJ2-2; no firm D call. From germline, CDR1 is MRHNA and CDR2 SNTAGT. Deletions cut 2 bases from V and 8 bases from J, with 9 bases between. The CDR3 extends over 13 amino acids. The CDR3 DNA reads as TGTGCCAGCAGTGACCGGTCTTCGGGGGAGCTGTTTTTT. Amino acids: CASSDRSSGELFF.

In regard to this clone: The same CDR3 can be traced to other DNA sequences in this sample. The V and J genes are TRBV18 and TRBJ1-2; D is perhaps TRBD1 (5 bases). The CDR3 length is 12 residues. Germline CDR1 KGHSH, CDR2 LQKENI. Trimming cost V 6 bases and J 7 bases, with 12 bases left between them. The CDR3 bases are TGTGCCAGCTCCCCCGCCGGGGGTGGCTACACCTTC. Amino acid sequence: CASSPAGGGYTF.

The chain couples TRBV11-2 to TRBJ1-1; 9 nucleotides agree with TRBD1. This CDR3 has 13 residues. From germline, CDR1 is SGHAT and CDR2 FQNNGV. J gave up 5 bases and V 6 bases, and 4 bases lay outside the gene matches. The CDR3 sequence is CASRLDRGTEAFF. CDR3 sequence (DNA): TGTGCCAGCAGACTGGACAGGGGAACTGAAGCTTTCTTT.

The J gene is TRBJ1-2, the V gene TRBV6-5; a weak D match, TRBD1 (5 bases). This CDR3 contains 14 residues. The ends were cut back, 2 bases at V and 4 bases at J, with 11 bases in the middle. The germline V gene has CDR1 MNHEY and CDR2 SVGAGI. CDR3 in DNA: TGTGCCAGCAGTTACGAAGGGGCTGGCTATGGCTACACCTTC. The encoded protein is CASSYEGAGYGYTF.

V usage is TRBV27 and J usage is TRBJ2-1; the match to TRBD2 covers 13 bases. The CDR3 length is 16 residues. V lost 10 bases to trimming and J lost 5 bases; unmatched junction nucleotides: 11. The germline V gene encodes CDR1 MNHEY and CDR2 SMNVEV (reference sequence). CDR3 nucleotides: TGTGCCACCCCCTCGGCCGGGACTAGCGGGGACAATGAGCAGTTCTTC. As protein: CATPSAGTSGDNEQFF.

The J gene is TRBJ1-4, the V gene TRBV4-2, with 12 bases identical to TRBD1. Germline CDR1 and CDR2: LGHNA and YNFKEQ. Trimming took 0 bases from V and 8 from J; bases not matched to a gene: 4. CDR3 length: 16 amino acids. The DNA of the CDR3 is TGTGCCAGCAGCCAAGATCCGGGGACAGGGGGCGAAAAACTGTTTTTT. Encoded protein: CASSQDPGTGGEKLFF.

V is TRBV7-2 and J is TRBJ1-6, with a tentative D call TRBD1 (6 bases). CDR1 and CDR2 from the germline V gene are SGHTA and FQGNSA. Between the trimmed V and J ends, which lost 5 bases and 9 bases, there was a span of 17 bases. CDR3 size: 15 residues. The chain's CDR3 is CASSPGGEWPSPLHF. CDR3 DNA: TGTGCCAGCAGCCCGGGGGGCGAATGGCCTTCACCCCTCCACTTT.